This TCR beta chain was identified in a study of somatic mutations in cytotoxic T cells in rheumatoid arthritis. Points from the study as a whole: It was in rheumatoid arthritis patients, but not in healthy controls, that CD8+ clonality increased with age. Levels of CD8+ T-cell clonality in rheumatoid arthritis patients were statistically indistinguishable from those seen in age-matched healthy controls, with no significant difference. In about an eighth of the 65 patients, the largest CD8+ clone exceeded 20% of CD8+ cells.

Per germline, CDR1 SNHLY and CDR2 FYNNEI. The CDR3 has 18 amino acids. V dropped 6 bases and J dropped 0 bases, with 21 bases sitting between them. For this clone: Its antigen is undetermined.

The repertoire was sequenced with immunoSEQ multiplex PCR; TCRdb's copy has only in-frame clones and lacks some. Among 20,000 to 25,000 clones listed, about 86% were seen once. The receptor was isolated from a woman between 50 and 59 years old in good health. Sample: CD8+ T cells sorted from blood. The rearrangement links TRBV2 to TRBJ2-4, with D perhaps matching TRBD1 (6 bases). The DNA for the CDR3 is TGTGCCAGCAGAGAACTTTACAGGGTAAAACTAGCCAAAAACATTCAGTACTTC. This translates into CASRELYRVKLAKNIQYF.